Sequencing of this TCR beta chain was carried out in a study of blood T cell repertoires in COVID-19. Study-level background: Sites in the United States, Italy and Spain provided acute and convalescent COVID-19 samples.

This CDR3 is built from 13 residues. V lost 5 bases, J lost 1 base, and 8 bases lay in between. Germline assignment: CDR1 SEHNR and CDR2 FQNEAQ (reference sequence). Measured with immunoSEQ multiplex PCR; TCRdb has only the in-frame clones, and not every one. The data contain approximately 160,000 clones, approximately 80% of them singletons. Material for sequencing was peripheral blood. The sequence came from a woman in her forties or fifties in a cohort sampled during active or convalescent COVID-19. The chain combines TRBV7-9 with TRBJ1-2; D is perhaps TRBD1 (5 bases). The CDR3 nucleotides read TGTGCCAGCAGCCGACAGAATAACTATGGCTACACCTTC. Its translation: CASSRQNNYGYTF.